This TCR beta chain was captured in a study of PD-1 blockade in classical Hodgkin lymphoma. The time point is: cycle 4 day 1 (C4D1), after 6 weeks of nivolumab. Each of the patients experienced relapse following autologous stem cell transplantation, and their brentuximab vedotin exposure differed. Out of thawed PBMCs, magnetic negative selection purified CD4+ T cells. Germline CDR1 and CDR2: GTSNPN and SVGIG (reference sequence). V lost 5 bases to trimming and J lost 6 bases; unmatched junction nucleotides: 13. CDR3 length: 15 residues. Points from the study as a whole: Lower baseline TCR diversity marked trial partial responders and progressors.

Profiling relied on immunoSEQ multiplex PCR, and the TCRdb table lists in-frame clones only, not all of them. This sample has roughly 18,000 clones, with 65% to 80% found just once. This clone was seen a handful of times. Its specificity is unknown. This specimen was CD4+ T cells from blood, taken before the fourth cycle of nivolumab. This sequence was found in a human donor with classical Hodgkin lymphoma. This sequence joins TRBV30 and TRBJ1-2; 9 bases align to TRBD1. CDR3 amino acids: CAWAESGQGWDGYTF. The CDR3 bases are TGTGCCTGGGCCGAATCGGGACAGGGCTGGGATGGCTACACCTTC.